These 19 T cell receptor beta chains share one sample of origin, sequenced in a study of spatial heterogeneity in lung cancer. Overall study findings and caveats: Tumoral mutation counts were tracked by counts of expanded intratumoral alpha and beta TCRs.

TCRdb used MiXCR to reprocess the 5' RACE reads, holding one entry per CDR3 protein. In the table there are around 100,000 distinct CDR3 sequences, around 4.8% of which are singletons. Their antigens remain unidentified. The time point is: sample taken at primary tumor resection. The sequences come from lung tumor tissue, collected at surgery. These receptors were obtained from a male donor with early-stage non-small cell lung cancer.

This clonotype was recorded many times. This sequence joins TRBV5-1 and TRBJ2-7; possibly TRBD2 for D (5 bases). This CDR3 region has 13 residues. Germline V gene data show CDR1 as SGHRS and CDR2 as YFSETQ. Trimming left V 4 bases short and J 6 bases short, with 14 bases between. The CDR3 loop reads CASSIGVGSEQYF. CDR3 bases: TGCGCCAGCAGCATTGGAGTAGGGAGCGAGCAGTACTTC.

This clonotype was detected many times. The chain combines TRBV6-5 with TRBJ2-5, with 7 bases identical to TRBD1. Losses at the gene ends were 0 bases for V and 5 bases for J; bases not matched to a gene: 6. Per the germline V gene, CDR1 is MNHEY and CDR2 is SVGAGI. The CDR3 runs to 15 residues. The CDR3 nucleotides are TGTGCCAGCAGTTACTCTCACAGGGGCTCGGAGACCCAGTACTTC. Amino acids: CASSYSHRGSETQYF.

This clonotype counts as medium-sized (0.01 to 0.1%). This rearrangement joins TRBV28 to TRBJ2-7; 8 bases agree with TRBD1. Unmatched junction bases numbered 13, after V lost 6 bases and J lost 0 bases. Germline assignment: CDR1 MDHEN and CDR2 SYDVKM. The CDR3 contains 17 residues. The CDR3, as DNA: TGTGCCAGCAGCTATAGTCGGGACAGGACCAGCTCCTACGAGCAGTACTTC. Protein: CASSYSRDRTSSYEQYF.

This clonotype has ten or more counts. The chain is built from TRBV27 and TRBJ2-3; D could derive from TRBD1 or TRBD2 (5 bases each). The germline V gene has CDR1 MNHEY and CDR2 SMNVEV (reference sequence). V lost 5 bases to trimming and J lost 3 bases, with 15 bases between them. The CDR3 is 15 residues long. The chain's CDR3 is CASSKGPGRTDTQYF. Written as DNA, the CDR3 is TGTGCCAGCAGTAAGGGACCGGGGCGGACAGATACGCAGTATTTT.

This clonotype appeared many times. This chain joins TRBV20-1 and TRBJ2-5, with 9 bases aligning to TRBD2. This CDR3 contains 13 residues. CDR1 and CDR2 from the germline V gene are DFQATT and SNEGSKA (reference sequence). The CDR3 DNA follows: TGCGCGAAAGTGGCGGGAGGGGATGAGACCCAGTACTTC. Translation gives CAKVAGGDETQYF.

This clonotype was found many times. The chain links TRBV28 to TRBJ2-3; no definite D call. V lost 6 bases to trimming and J lost 9 bases, with 13 bases between them. The CDR3 runs to 12 residues. Per the germline V gene, CDR1 is MDHEN and CDR2 is SYDVKM. The CDR3 loop is CASSLTRRTQYF. CDR3 in DNA: TGTGCCAGCAGCCTCACACGTAGGACGCAGTATTTT.

This clonotype was counted at least ten times. The chain has TRBV5-1 and TRBJ1-4, with D uncertain. The CDR3 runs 15 residues. The V and J ends lost 3 bases and 0 bases respectively, with 9 bases between them. Looked up from germline, CDR1 is SGHRS and CDR2 is YFSETQ. The CDR3 nucleotides are TGCGCCAGCAGCTGGGGTACTCCAACTAATGAAAAACTGTTTTTT. Protein: CASSWGTPTNEKLFF.

Ten or more counts support this clonotype. The rearrangement uses TRBV3-1 and TRBJ2-7, with D possibly TRBD1 on 5 matching bases. V lost 5 bases, J lost 6 bases, and 17 bases lay in between. CDR1 is LGHDT, CDR2 YNNKEL, per germline (reference sequence). This CDR3 comprises 14 residues. DNA for the CDR3: TGTGCCAGCAGCTATAACGACCCAGGGTCCGAGCAGTACTTC. As protein: CASSYNDPGSEQYF.

This clonotype has just a few counts. In nucleotides, the CDR3 is TGTGCCAGCAGCTTAAGAGAGTCTAGCGGGAGTGAGACCCAGTACTTC. Translating it yields CASSLRESSGSETQYF. J is TRBJ2-5 and V is TRBV11-2; TRBD2 agrees at 10 bases. There are 16 residues in the CDR3. Germline lookup yields CDR1 SGHAT and CDR2 FQNNGV. J was trimmed by 5 bases and V by 2 bases; bases with no gene match: 8.

This clonotype came up many times. V is TRBV4-1 and J is TRBJ2-1, with 7 bases that match TRBD1. This CDR3 spans 14 amino acids. The germline gives CDR1 MGHRA, CDR2 YSYEKL. The V segment lost 4 bases and the J segment 4 bases; nucleotides outside the gene matches: 4. The CDR3 protein is CASSRRDSYNEQFF. The DNA for the CDR3 is TGCGCCAGCAGCCGCCGGGACAGTTACAATGAGCAGTTCTTC.

This clonotype was recorded at least ten times. The chain joins TRBV4-2 to TRBJ2-1, with 8 positions matching TRBD2. The CDR3 consists of 16 residues. V dropped 0 bases and J dropped 10; count of bases not matched to a gene: 11. Germline lookup yields CDR1 LGHNA and CDR2 YNFKEQ. The CDR3 bases are TGTGCCAGCAGCCAAGATTCGTCCGGGAGGGCCTGGGAGCAGTTCTTC. It codes for CASSQDSSGRAWEQFF.

This clonotype was recorded a few times. V and J are TRBV28 and TRBJ2-3, with D possibly TRBD2 on 5 matching bases. The CDR3 sequence is 13 residues long. Trimming cost V 8 bases and J 4 bases, with 13 bases left between them. Germline CDR1 is MDHEN and CDR2 is SYDVKM. CDR3 in DNA: TGTGCCAGCTTAGAGGGCCCGGCAGATACGCAGTATTTT. This encodes CASLEGPADTQYF.

This clonotype was picked up many times. V is TRBV25-1 and J is TRBJ2-1; no firm D call. The CDR3 length is 13 residues. With 1 base removed from V and 5 bases from J, the gap between germline ends came to 6 bases. Germline V gives CDR1 MGHDK, CDR2 SYGVNS. DNA of the CDR3: TGTGCCAGCAGTGAATCTGGAAACAATGAGCAGTTCTTC. It yields the protein CASSESGNNEQFF. Full variable domain (missing parts from reference TRBV25-1 and TRBJ2-1): EADIYQTPRYLVIGTGKKITLECSQTMGHDKMYWYQQDPGMELHLIHYSYGVNSTEKGDLSSESTVSRIRTEHFPLTLESARPSHTSQYLCASSESGNNEQFFGPGTRLTVL.

This clonotype was observed at least ten times. The chain joins TRBV12-3 or TRBV12-4 to TRBJ2-4; TRBD1 matches at 8 bases. With V trimmed by 8 bases and J by 10 bases, 7 bases remained unmatched. There are 12 residues in the CDR3. The CDR3 sequence: CASRGQGEIQYF. In nucleotides, the CDR3 is TGTGCCAGCCGAGGACAGGGAGAGATTCAGTACTTC.

This clonotype appeared many times. The genes are TRBV6-5 and TRBJ2-6; 8 nucleotides agree with TRBD1. Germline-derived CDR1 and CDR2 are MNHEY and SVGAGI. This CDR3 spans 18 amino acids. The J segment lost 2 bases and the V segment lost 0 bases, leaving 6 bases of the junction unmatched. Here the CDR3 reads CASSYSTGAEAGANVLTF. The CDR3, as DNA: TGTGCCAGCAGTTACTCGACAGGGGCCGAGGCTGGGGCCAACGTCCTGACTTTC.

This clonotype appeared many times. The rearrangement joins TRBV18 to TRBJ1-3; TRBD1 is a possible D gene (6 bases). Germline CDR1 KGHSH, CDR2 LQKENI. The CDR3 length is 15 residues. Trimming stripped 5 bases from V and 1 base from J, with 12 bases between. The CDR3 spells CASSKTRGSGNTIYF. CDR3 in DNA: TGTGCCAGCTCAAAAACCAGGGGATCTGGAAACACCATATATTTT.

There are many counts of this clonotype. V gene TRBV20-1 combines with J gene TRBJ1-2; D call uncertain. V was pared by 2 bases and J by 0 bases, with 10 bases between. Germline CDR1 reads DFQATT; CDR2 reads SNEGSKA (reference sequence). The CDR3 length is 14 residues. Here the CDR3 DNA reads TGCAGTGCTAGACTTTACATCCCTAACTATGGCTACACCTTC. This gives the protein CSARLYIPNYGYTF.

The table lists this clonotype with many counts. The CDR3 DNA follows: TGTGCCAGCAGTCCTGGCGGGGGTGGATATGGCTACACCTTC. As protein: CASSPGGGGYGYTF. The chain carries TRBV12-3 or TRBV12-4 and TRBJ1-2; possibly TRBD1 for D (5 bases). CDR3 length: 14 amino acids. The V gene lost 5 bases and the J gene lost 5 bases, with 15 bases spanning the gap.

This clonotype has ten or more counts. This sequence joins TRBV5-1 and TRBJ1-2; D ambiguous. V was shortened by 2 bases and J by 7 bases, with 15 bases between the two germline ends. CDR1 is SGHRS, CDR2 YFSETQ, per germline. The CDR3 has 14 residues. CDR3 bases: TGCGCCAGCAGCTTTACAGACTCGGACTCTGGCTACACCTTC. Amino acids: CASSFTDSDSGYTF. The full variable domain, in which reference TRBV5-1 and TRBJ1-2 provide the parts outside the CDR3, is KAGVTQTPRYLIKTRGQQVTLSCSPISGHRSVSWYQQTPGQGLQFLFEYFSETQRNKGNFPGRFSGRQFSNSRSEMNVSTLELGDSALYLCASSFTDSDSGYTFGSGTRLTVV.